The 29 T cell receptor beta chains in this list originate from one sample, sequenced in a study of vaccination and CD4 T cells after COVID-19. No antigen has been identified for these receptors. As to treatment: roughly nine-day PBMC culture with coronavirus spike peptide pools or control peptides (ViraFEST assay). Once obtained from cultured CD4+ T cells, the DNA was sequenced using the Oncomine TCR Beta short-read assay. One entry per CDR3 protein results from TCRdb running MiXCR on the PCR reads. The sample contains about 21,000 distinct CDR3 sequences, roughly two fifths of which appear only once. The sequenced sample was CD4+ T cells from blood, cultured in vitro, obtained before SARS-CoV-2 vaccination. The receptors come from a human donor who had recovered from COVID-19.

A few counts support this clonotype. V gene TRBV12-3 or TRBV12-4 combines with J gene TRBJ1-3; D is ambiguous. The CDR3 has 14 amino acids. With 3 bases removed from V and 0 bases from J, the gap between germline ends came to 6 bases. The CDR3 here is CASSFENSGNTIYF. As DNA, the CDR3 is TGTGCCAGCAGTTTCGAGAACTCTGGAAACACCATATATTTT.

The chain links TRBV6-2 or TRBV6-3 to TRBJ2-1; 9 positions match TRBD2. J gave up 7 bases and V 4 bases, and 5 bases lay outside the gene matches. The V gene's germline CDR1 is MNHEY and CDR2 SVGEGT. This CDR3 is built from 14 residues. For the CDR3, the DNA is TGTGCCAGCAGTTCGAGACTAGCGGAAAATGAGCAGTTCTTC. Amino acid sequence: CASSSRLAENEQFF.

This clonotype counts as medium-sized. V is TRBV20-1 and J is TRBJ1-5; possible D gene TRBD1, 5 bases. The CDR3 length is 13 residues. Germline values: CDR1 DFQATT, CDR2 SNEGSKA (reference sequence). Trimming pared 3 bases from V and 6 bases from J, leaving 12 bases between. CDR3 amino acids: CSASMGVSQPQHF. In DNA form, the CDR3 reads TGCAGTGCTAGTATGGGGGTCTCTCAGCCCCAGCATTTT.

This clonotype was observed a handful of times. The V gene is TRBV7-2, the J gene TRBJ2-7, with 8 bases lining up with TRBD1. Germline trimming cut 5 bases from V and 6 bases from J; bases unmatched to any gene: 6. This CDR3 has 13 amino acids. Germline V CDR1 and CDR2: SGHTA, FQGNSA. CDR3 coding DNA: TGTGCCAGCAGCCGGGACAGGCAGGGCGAGCAGTACTTC. Encoded protein: CASSRDRQGEQYF.

This chain joins TRBV5-4 and TRBJ2-2, with D possibly being TRBD1 (6 bases). Trimming shortened V by 4 bases and J by 2 bases, and 15 bases separated the two germline ends. Germline V gives CDR1 SGHNT, CDR2 YYREEE (reference sequence). The CDR3 is 16 residues long. This chain's CDR3 is CASSQQGLYNTGELFF. CDR3 nucleotides: TGTGCCAGCAGCCAGCAGGGGTTGTATAACACCGGGGAGCTGTTTTTT. The whole variable domain, filled in from reference TRBV5-4 and TRBJ2-2, reads ETGVTQSPTHLIKTRGQQVTLRCSSQSGHNTVSWYQQALGQGPQFIFQYYREEENGRGNFPPRFSGLQFPNYSSELNVNALELDDSALYLCASSQQGLYNTGELFFGEGSRLTVL.

The rearrangement uses TRBV5-4 and TRBJ2-2, with TRBD1 matching 9 bases. J gave up 1 base and V 4 bases, and 11 bases lay outside the gene matches. Per the germline V gene, CDR1 is SGHNT and CDR2 is YYREEE (reference sequence). The CDR3 has 18 residues. CDR3 residues: CASSRTGTGNQNTGELFF. CDR3 sequence (DNA): TGTGCCAGCAGCCGCACCGGGACAGGGAACCAGAACACCGGGGAGCTGTTTTTT.

The chain recombines TRBV7-9 with TRBJ2-2, with 7 nucleotides matching TRBD1. Trimming removed 6 bases from V and 1 base from J; junction bases left unmatched: 2. CDR1 is SEHNR, CDR2 FQNEAQ, per germline (reference sequence). There are 14 residues in the CDR3. The CDR3 here is CASRWDRNTGELFF. The CDR3, as DNA: TGTGCCAGCAGGTGGGACAGGAACACCGGGGAGCTGTTTTTT.

V is TRBV6-5 and J is TRBJ1-1; possible D gene TRBD1, 5 bases. CDR1 and CDR2 (germline): MNHEY, SVGAGI. Trimming took off 0 bases at V and 3 bases at J, with 11 bases between the two ends. The CDR3 has 15 residues. CDR3 loop: CASSYSTVGHTEAFF. The DNA for the CDR3 is TGTGCCAGCAGTTACTCGACGGTGGGGCACACTGAAGCTTTCTTT.

This clonotype was observed a few times. This chain links TRBV27 with TRBJ1-6; no clear D. Germline V CDR1 and CDR2: MNHEY, SMNVEV (reference sequence). Between the trimmed V and J ends, which lost 6 bases and 9 bases, there was a span of 15 bases. The CDR3 loop spans 14 amino acids. The chain's CDR3 is CASSSPYWSSPLHF. CDR3 DNA sequence: TGTGCCAGCAGCTCACCCTATTGGAGTTCACCCCTCCACTTT.

The rearrangement uses TRBV18 and TRBJ1-2; D possibly corresponds to TRBD1 (6 bases). The V and J ends lost 2 bases and 3 bases respectively, with 10 bases between them. CDR1 KGHSH and CDR2 LQKENI come from the germline V gene. The length of the CDR3 is 14 residues. The CDR3 loop is CASSPTGSDYGYTF. The CDR3, as DNA: TGTGCCAGCTCACCAACAGGGTCAGACTATGGCTACACCTTC. The complete variable domain, with remaining parts taken from reference TRBV18 and TRBJ1-2, reads NAGVMQNPRHLVRRRGQEARLRCSPMKGHSHVYWYRQLPEEGLKFMVYLQKENIIDESGMPKERFSAEFPKEGPSILRIQQVVRGDSAAYFCASSPTGSDYGYTFGSGTRLTVV.

The CDR3 sequence is CATSRVPTSGPFSHNDYEQYF. In DNA, the CDR3 is TGTGCCACCAGCAGAGTCCCTACTAGCGGGCCCTTCTCCCATAATGACTACGAGCAGTACTTC. The chain uses TRBV15 and TRBJ2-7, with TRBD2 identical over 9 bases. Germline values: CDR1 LNHNV, CDR2 YYDKDF (reference sequence). The CDR3 has 21 residues. The V gene end was trimmed by 1 base and the J gene end by 3 bases; junction bases not matched to a gene: 22.

This clonotype occurred a few times. The chain carries TRBV24-1 and TRBJ1-5, with no clear D. The V gene's germline CDR1 is KGHDR and CDR2 SFDVKD. The CDR3 is 15 residues long. Trimming took 4 bases from V and 0 from J, leaving 9 bases between them. CDR3 protein: CATSEGGVSNQPQHF. The CDR3 bases are TGTGCCACCAGTGAAGGAGGAGTTAGCAATCAGCCCCAGCATTTT.

This clonotype was counted only a few times. The genes are TRBV20-1 and TRBJ2-3; the D is unclear. CDR1 and CDR2 (germline): DFQATT, SNEGSKA (reference sequence). This CDR3 region has 16 residues. V lost 0 bases, J lost 0 bases, and 13 bases lay in between. The CDR3 spells CSARDERISSTDTQYF. The CDR3 DNA sequence: TGCAGTGCTAGAGATGAGAGAATATCAAGCACAGATACGCAGTATTTT.

The V call is TRBV7-2, the J call TRBJ1-2, with D possibly being TRBD1 (5 bases). Germline V lookup: CDR1 SGHTA, CDR2 FQGNSA. The CDR3 has 14 residues. Trimming removed 5 bases at V and 1 base at J, with 11 bases between. In DNA form, the CDR3 reads TGTGCCAGCAGCCCTAGACAGAGTAACTATGGCTACACCTTC. This gives the protein CASSPRQSNYGYTF.

The chain is built from TRBV7-2 and TRBJ1-1; unclear D gene. There are 14 residues in the CDR3. Germline loops: CDR1 SGHTA, CDR2 FQGNSA. V was trimmed by 3 bases and J by 6 bases, leaving 14 bases between them. The CDR3 here is CASSFRRPSAEAFF. The CDR3 DNA reads as TGTGCCAGCAGCTTCAGAAGACCCTCCGCTGAAGCTTTCTTT.

This clonotype appeared a few times. CDR3 loop: CASIGALSTGEAFF. The CDR3 nucleotides are TGTGCCAGTATTGGGGCCTTATCAACAGGGGAAGCTTTCTTT. The gene calls are TRBV19 and TRBJ1-1; weak D call: TRBD1 (6 bases). Germline V lookup: CDR1 LNHDA, CDR2 SQIVND (reference sequence). CDR3 length: 14 residues. Trimming left V 7 bases short and J 8 bases short, with 20 bases between. The full variable domain, in which reference TRBV19 and TRBJ1-1 provide the parts outside the CDR3, is DGGITQSPKYLFRKEGQNVTLSCEQNLNHDAMYWYRQDPGQGLRLIYYSQIVNDFQKGDIAEGYSVSREKKESFPLTVTSAQKNPTAFYLCASIGALSTGEAFFGQGTRLTVV.

The chain uses TRBV28 and TRBJ2-7; tentatively, D is TRBD2 (6 bases). Germline V gene sequence: CDR1 MDHEN, CDR2 SYDVKM. The CDR3 is 17 residues long. V was trimmed by 6 bases and J by 2 bases, leaving 23 bases between them. CDR3 amino acids: CASSPGLRPRTTYEQYF. For the CDR3, the DNA is TGTGCCAGCAGCCCGGGCTTGCGGCCTCGGACTACCTACGAGCAGTACTTC.

This clonotype turned up a few times. An end of the junction does not agree with germline; a read error may underlie this. The rearrangement links TRBV20-1 to TRBJ2-4; the D gene is possibly TRBD1 (5 bases). Germline CDR1 is DFQATT and CDR2 is SNEGSKA (reference sequence). The CDR3 runs 14 residues. CDR3 amino acids: CSAGEGVSWNIQYF. In nucleotides, the CDR3 is TGCAGTGCTGGAGAAGGGGTCTCATGGAACATTCAGTACTTC.

The chain combines TRBV6-5 with TRBJ1-2, with TRBD1 identical over 7 bases. This CDR3 is built from 11 residues. The J segment lost 10 bases and the V segment lost 4 bases, leaving 3 bases of the junction unmatched. The germline V gene has CDR1 MNHEY and CDR2 SVGAGI. CDR3 in amino acids: CASSSGTAYTF. CDR3 in DNA: TGTGCCAGCAGTTCCGGGACAGCCTACACCTTC.

This chain links TRBV7-9 with TRBJ1-2; D possibly corresponds to TRBD1 (5 bases). The CDR3 runs to 14 residues. Germline assignment: CDR1 SEHNR and CDR2 FQNEAQ (reference sequence). V was cut by 0 bases and J by 8 bases, with 13 bases left in between. The CDR3 DNA sequence: TGTGCCAGCAGCTTAGCCGGGGGGAATCGAGGCTACACCTTC. Protein: CASSLAGGNRGYTF.

The chain joins TRBV6-1 to TRBJ1-4, with TRBD1 matching over 7 bases. CDR3 length equals 15 residues. V was clipped by 1 base and J by 8 bases; unmatched bases: 7. Germline V lookup: CDR1 MNHNS, CDR2 SASEGT. Here the CDR3 reads CASSEGSGQWEKLFF. CDR3 coding DNA: TGTGCCAGCAGTGAAGGTTCGGGACAGTGGGAAAAACTGTTTTTT.

The DNA of the CDR3 is TGTGCCAGCAGCGCGACAGGGATCTATGGCTACACCTTC. Translating gives CASSATGIYGYTF. The genes are TRBV6-1 and TRBJ1-2, with 7 bases identical to TRBD1. The CDR3 spans 13 residues. Germline CDR1 is MNHNS and CDR2 is SASEGT. Unmatched junction bases numbered 5, after V lost 6 bases and J lost 4 bases.

In its sample, this clonotype was seen a few times. In DNA form, the CDR3 reads TGTGCCAGCAGCTCCCGGACAGCCAAAAACATTCAGTACTTC. Translation: CASSSRTAKNIQYF. The rearrangement links TRBV7-2 to TRBJ2-4, with D uncertain. V was shortened by 4 bases and J by 0 bases, with 7 bases between the two germline ends. The CDR3 has 14 residues. Looked up from germline, CDR1 is SGHTA and CDR2 is FQGNSA.

The CDR3 coding sequence is TGCGCCAGCAGCCAAGGTCAGTCTGGGGCCAACGTCCTGACTTTC. It is translated as CASSQGQSGANVLTF. The chain carries TRBV4-3 and TRBJ2-6; D is unclear. The CDR3 spans 15 residues. The germline V and J ends were trimmed by 1 base and 1 base, with 5 bases remaining between them. Per the germline V gene, CDR1 is LGHNA and CDR2 is YSLEER.

The V and J genes are TRBV6-4 and TRBJ2-7; D is possibly TRBD1 (5 bases). The V gene lost 11 bases and the J gene lost 7 bases, with 21 bases spanning the gap. CDR1 MRHNA and CDR2 SNTAGT come from the germline V gene. The CDR3 contains 13 residues. The CDR3 nucleotides read TGTGCCGGCCGGCATGGACACCTCTGGGAGCAGTACTTC. Translated, it gives CAGRHGHLWEQYF.

The chain employs TRBV10-3 and TRBJ2-1, with a tentative D call TRBD2 (5 bases). With 3 bases removed from V and 0 bases from J, the gap between germline ends came to 15 bases. Germline lookup yields CDR1 ENHRY and CDR2 SYGVKD. CDR3 length: 17 residues. CDR3 protein: CAISDPHLGSSYNEQFF. DNA for the CDR3: TGTGCCATCAGTGATCCGCATCTGGGGAGCTCCTACAATGAGCAGTTCTTC.

This clonotype was detected only a few times. This sequence joins TRBV7-8 and TRBJ1-1; D ambiguous. The V end was cut by 0 bases, the J end by 6 bases, with 11 bases between. The CDR3 runs 14 residues. Per germline, CDR1 SGHVS and CDR2 FQNEAQ. The CDR3 region has the DNA TGTGCCAGCAGCTTAGCTAGCGACGGGGCTGAAGCTTTCTTT. The encoded protein is CASSLASDGAEAFF.

CDR3 protein: CATREAHTIYF. In nucleotides, the CDR3 is TGTGCCACCAGGGAGGCCCACACCATATATTTT. The chain combines TRBV15 with TRBJ1-3, with D hard to call. The length of the CDR3 is 11 residues. Germline values: CDR1 LNHNV, CDR2 YYDKDF (reference sequence). Trimming took off 6 bases at V and 8 bases at J, with 8 bases between the two ends.

The chain recombines TRBV7-2 with TRBJ2-3; a possible D gene is TRBD2 (5 bases). The CDR3 is 15 residues long. Deletions cut 5 bases from V and 5 bases from J, with 17 bases between. CDR1 is SGHTA, CDR2 FQGNSA, per germline. The CDR3 reads CASSRQRAPVDTQYF. The CDR3 bases are TGTGCCAGCAGCCGGCAGAGGGCACCAGTAGATACGCAGTATTTT. Full variable domain (remainder filled in from reference TRBV7-2 and TRBJ2-3): GAGVSQSPSNKVTEKGKDVELRCDPISGHTALYWYRQSLGQGLEFLIYFQGNSAPDKSGLPSDRFSAERTGGSVSTLTIQRTQQEDSAVYLCASSRQRAPVDTQYFGPGTRLTVL.